These 11 T cell receptor beta chains originate from one sample sequenced in a study of T cells in Graves' hyperthyroidism and ophthalmopathy. Amplification of TCR beta CDR3 regions was performed using RNA transcripts as template. Carried out on the TCR CDR3, a first-round RT-PCR used the HTBI primer set. One entry per CDR3 protein results from TCRdb running MiXCR on the multiplex PCR reads. Counted here are some 370,000 distinct CDR3 sequences, over 11% occurring once; the ten biggest clones make up 25% to 30%. Sequencing was done on a sample of blood. Receptors originate from a middle-aged man with Graves' ophthalmopathy.

In this sample, this clonotype turned up a few times. This sequence joins TRBV11-3 and TRBJ2-1, with 9 bases identical to TRBD2. V shed 4 bases, J shed 0 bases, and the junction held 7 bases outside the gene matches. The CDR3 loop spans 17 amino acids. Looked up from germline, CDR1 is SGHNT and CDR2 is YENEEA. The CDR3 here is CASSSLRSGSSYNEQFF. For the CDR3, the DNA is TGTGCCAGCAGCTCCCTTCGTAGCGGGAGCTCCTACAATGAGCAGTTCTTC.

This clonotype was seen ten or more times. The genes are TRBV18 and TRBJ2-2, with TRBD1 as a possible D gene (6 bases). Per germline, CDR1 KGHSH and CDR2 LQKENI. V was shortened by 4 bases and J by 2 bases, with 14 bases between the two germline ends. The CDR3 is made up of 16 amino acids. The CDR3 DNA is TGTGCCAGCTCACTACCGGGACACCTAAACACCGGGGAGCTGTTTTTT. It codes for CASSLPGHLNTGELFF.

This clonotype was seen more than once but under ten times. This rearrangement joins TRBV6-1 to TRBJ2-1; possible D gene TRBD2, 7 bases. V shed 4 bases and J shed 2 bases, with 12 bases lying between them. This CDR3 is built from 15 residues. Germline CDR1 MNHNS, CDR2 SASEGT. CDR3 loop: CASSVREGAYNEQFF. The DNA of the CDR3 is TGTGCCAGCAGTGTCAGGGAGGGGGCCTACAATGAGCAGTTCTTC.

This clonotype came up many times. The V gene is TRBV10-3, the J gene TRBJ1-1; D is uncertain. The CDR3 has 16 residues. Trimming shortened V by 0 bases and J by 2 bases, and 13 bases separated the two germline ends. Germline loops: CDR1 ENHRY, CDR2 SYGVKD. Here the CDR3 DNA reads TGTGCCATCAGTGAGTCCCAGACTCGGGGAAACACTGAAGCTTTCTTT. This codes for CAISESQTRGNTEAFF.

This clonotype was counted at least ten times. The CDR3 region is CASSSEPGQQIYNEQFF. The CDR3 coding sequence is TGTGCCAGCAGCTCGGAACCGGGACAACAGATATACAATGAGCAGTTCTTC. The chain uses TRBV7-8 and TRBJ2-1; the D gene is possibly TRBD1 (6 bases). This CDR3 has 17 amino acids. V lost 4 bases and J lost 4, with 20 bases in between. The germline V gene encodes CDR1 SGHVS and CDR2 FQNEAQ. The entire variable domain, with the rest obtained from reference TRBV7-8 and TRBJ2-1, is as follows: GAGVSQSPRYKVAKRGQDVALRCDPISGHVSLFWYQQALGQGPEFLTYFQNEAQLDKSGLPSDRFFAERPEGSVSTLKIQRTQQEDSAVYLCASSSEPGQQIYNEQFFGPGTRLTVL.

The chain carries TRBV25-1 and TRBJ2-1; TRBD2 aligns across 10 bases. The CDR3 length is 18 residues. The V gene's germline CDR1 is MGHDK and CDR2 SYGVNS. Trimming removed 3 bases from V and 5 bases from J; junction bases left unmatched: 13. CDR3 in amino acids: CASSDPRTVLAGDNEQFF. CDR3 sequence (DNA): TGTGCCAGCAGTGACCCCCGCACGGTTCTAGCGGGGGACAATGAGCAGTTCTTC.

Many counts were recorded for this clonotype. This rearrangement joins TRBV27 to TRBJ1-2, with a tentative D call TRBD1 (5 bases). This CDR3 has 14 amino acids. Trimming cost V 5 bases and J 5 bases, with 15 bases left between them. Looked up from germline, CDR1 is MNHEY and CDR2 is SMNVEV (reference sequence). CDR3 residues: CASSKMGQTYGYTF. CDR3 bases: TGTGCCAGCAGTAAGATGGGGCAAACATATGGCTACACCTTC.

There are many counts of this clonotype. J is TRBJ2-5 and V is TRBV30; D is ambiguous. V was trimmed by 3 bases and J by 2 bases, leaving 4 bases between them. The germline gives CDR1 GTSNPN, CDR2 SVGIG (reference sequence). The CDR3 length is 11 residues. Here the CDR3 reads CAWSTQETQYF. The CDR3 DNA reads as TGTGCCTGGAGCACTCAAGAGACCCAGTACTTC.

This clonotype was counted a few times. The chain is built from TRBV4-1 and TRBJ1-1; D ambiguous. V was cut by 1 base and J by 0 bases, with 15 bases left in between. The CDR3 sequence is 17 residues long. Germline V gene sequence: CDR1 MGHRA, CDR2 YSYEKL. CDR3 DNA sequence: TGCGCCAGCAGCCAAGTGTTTAGGCGATCCATGAACACTGAAGCTTTCTTT. Translation: CASSQVFRRSMNTEAFF.

A few counts support this clonotype. J is TRBJ2-2 and V is TRBV7-8; maybe TRBD2 (6 bases). The CDR3 runs to 16 residues. CDR1 is SGHVS and CDR2 is FQNEAQ in the germline V gene. Trimming took 1 base from V and 7 from J, leaving 16 bases between them. The CDR3 loop is CASSLVAGLNVGELFF. In DNA, the CDR3 is TGTGCCAGCAGCTTAGTGGCGGGACTGAATGTCGGGGAGCTGTTTTTT.

This clonotype was detected only a few times. The chain has TRBV19 and TRBJ2-7; D not resolved. Germline CDR1 LNHDA, CDR2 SQIVND (reference sequence). Trimming cost V 2 bases and J 2 bases, with 13 bases left between them. This CDR3 is 15 amino acids long. The CDR3 is CASSIQPGFTYEQYF. The CDR3 nucleotides read TGTGCCAGTAGTATACAGCCGGGCTTCACCTACGAGCAGTACTTC.